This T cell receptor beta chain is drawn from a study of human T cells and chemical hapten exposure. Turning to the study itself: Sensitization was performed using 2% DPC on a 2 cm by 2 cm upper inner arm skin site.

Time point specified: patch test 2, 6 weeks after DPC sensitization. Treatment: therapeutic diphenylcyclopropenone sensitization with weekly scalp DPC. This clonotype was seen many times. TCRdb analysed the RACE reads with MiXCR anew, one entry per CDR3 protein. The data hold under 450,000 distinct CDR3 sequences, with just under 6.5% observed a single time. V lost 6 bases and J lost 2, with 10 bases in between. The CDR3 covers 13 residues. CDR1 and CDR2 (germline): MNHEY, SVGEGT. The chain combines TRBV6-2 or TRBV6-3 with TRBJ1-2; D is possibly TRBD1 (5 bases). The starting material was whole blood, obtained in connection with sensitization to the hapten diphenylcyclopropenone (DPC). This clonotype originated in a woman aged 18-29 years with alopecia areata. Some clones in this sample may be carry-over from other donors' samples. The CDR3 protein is CASSRDANYGYTF. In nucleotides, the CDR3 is TGTGCCAGCAGCCGGGACGCCAACTATGGCTACACCTTC.